The 11 T cell receptor beta chains given below trace back to one sample, sequenced in a study of beta chain features in type 1 diabetes. Study observations and caveats: Significant though moderate, a shortening of TCRB CDR3s appeared in all four CD4+ subsets of Type 1 diabetes patients.

Their antigen targets remain unknown. Since all of the isolated RNA was reverse transcribed, expressed TCRB transcripts were what got sequenced. Profiling relied on immunoSEQ multiplex PCR, and the TCRdb table lists in-frame clones only, not all of them. The sample records hundreds of thousands of clones, roughly 12% being singletons. The specimen sequenced was naive CD4+ T cells from blood. The source of these receptors is a man between 18 and 35 years old with type 1 diabetes.

The chain joins TRBV30 to TRBJ2-7, with 7 bases that match TRBD1. The germline V gene has CDR1 GTSNPN and CDR2 SVGIG (reference sequence). There are 12 residues in the CDR3. J gave up 2 bases and V 4 bases, and 2 bases lay outside the gene matches. As DNA, the CDR3 is TGTGCCTGGAAGGGACAGCCCTACGAGCAGTACTTC. This gives the protein CAWKGQPYEQYF.

This chain joins TRBV4-1 and TRBJ2-1; 9 nucleotides align to TRBD1. Looked up from germline, CDR1 is MGHRA and CDR2 is YSYEKL. The CDR3 sequence is 16 residues long. J lost 3 bases, V lost 4 bases, and 7 bases had no gene match. The CDR3 region is CASSRKTGGGYNEQFF. Here the CDR3 DNA reads TGCGCCAGCAGCCGTAAGACAGGGGGAGGCTACAATGAGCAGTTCTTC.

This clone was recorded a few times. This chain links TRBV9 with TRBJ1-1; tentative D call: TRBD1 (5 bases). Germline V CDR1 and CDR2: SGDLS, YYNGEE. V lost 0 bases to trimming and J lost 0 bases, with 6 bases between them. This CDR3 region has 14 residues. The CDR3 reads CASSVARVNTEAFF. CDR3 nucleotides: TGTGCCAGCAGCGTAGCCAGGGTGAACACTGAAGCTTTCTTT.

This clone showed up just a few times. J is TRBJ2-3 and V is TRBV30, with 14 bases matching TRBD2. Germline CDR1 is GTSNPN and CDR2 is SVGIG (reference sequence). Unmatched junction bases numbered 10, after V lost 2 bases and J lost 9 bases. This CDR3 spans 16 amino acids. The DNA for the CDR3 is TGTGCCTGGAGTCCAAGTCGACTAGCGGGGGGGAACACGCAGTATTTT. Amino acid sequence: CAWSPSRLAGGNTQYF. Supplemented by reference TRBV30 and TRBJ2-3, the full variable domain reads SQTIHQWPATLVQPVGSPLSLECTVEGTSNPNLYWYRQAAGRGLQLLFYSVGIGQISSEVPQNLSASRPQDRQFILSSKKLLLSDSGFYLCAWSPSRLAGGNTQYFGPGTRLTVL.

The chain has TRBV29-1 and TRBJ2-3, with TRBD1 matching over 8 bases. The CDR3 contains 14 residues. V lost 3 bases, J lost 1 base, and 3 bases stayed unmatched. The germline gives CDR1 SQVTM, CDR2 ANQGSEA. CDR3 coding DNA: TGCAGCGTTGATTTCAGGGGGCGCACAGATACGCAGTATTTT. Protein product: CSVDFRGRTDTQYF.

Only a few counts were recorded for this clone. The chain recombines TRBV5-1 with TRBJ1-2; 7 nucleotides match TRBD1. The CDR3 spans 14 residues. The trim removed 4 bases at V and 1 base at J, leaving 4 bases unmatched. CDR1 and CDR2 (germline): SGHRS, YFSETQ. The CDR3 protein is CASSPGQINYGYTF. CDR3 in DNA: TGCGCCAGCAGCCCGGGACAGATTAACTATGGCTACACCTTC.

This chain links TRBV5-1 with TRBJ2-5, with D possibly TRBD1 on 5 matching bases. The CDR3 spans 17 residues. The V end lost 0 bases, the J end lost 5 bases, and 20 bases lay between the germline ends. Germline CDR1 reads SGHRS; CDR2 reads YFSETQ. The CDR3 DNA reads as TGCGCCAGCAGCTTGGTTCCGACAGACCTAGGTGGGGAGACCCAGTACTTC. Encoded protein: CASSLVPTDLGGETQYF.

This clone was seen only a few times. The chain joins TRBV19 to TRBJ1-1; D is ambiguous. CDR1 and CDR2 (germline): LNHDA, SQIVND (reference sequence). The V end lost 7 bases, the J end lost 1 base, and 7 bases lay between the germline ends. The CDR3 totals 12 residues. The CDR3 DNA reads as TGTGCCAGTATGGAGGGGAACACTGAAGCTTTCTTT. Protein sequence: CASMEGNTEAFF. The full variable domain, completed using reference TRBV19 and TRBJ1-1, is DGGITQSPKYLFRKEGQNVTLSCEQNLNHDAMYWYRQDPGQGLRLIYYSQIVNDFQKGDIAEGYSVSREKKESFPLTVTSAQKNPTAFYLCASMEGNTEAFFGQGTRLTVV.

The chain combines TRBV9 with TRBJ2-6; 11 nucleotides match TRBD1. Looked up from germline, CDR1 is SGDLS and CDR2 is YYNGEE. This CDR3 has 18 residues. The junction had 8 bases not matched to a gene; V was cut back by 4 bases and J by 2 bases. Written as DNA, the CDR3 is TGTGCCAGCAGCAACGGACAGGGGGCCTCACCTGGGGCCAACGTCCTGACTTTC. Translating it yields CASSNGQGASPGANVLTF.

This clone occurred a few times. The J gene is TRBJ2-7, the V gene TRBV5-1; D gene unclear. The CDR3 length is 14 residues. Trimming pared 0 bases from V and 2 bases from J, leaving 9 bases between. Germline CDR1 SGHRS, CDR2 YFSETQ. The CDR3 region is CASSLGAATYEQYF. The DNA of the CDR3 is TGCGCCAGCAGCTTGGGGGCAGCCACCTACGAGCAGTACTTC.

This sequence joins TRBV5-4 and TRBJ2-2; 9 positions match TRBD1. The V gene end was trimmed by 2 bases and the J gene end by 5 bases; junction bases not matched to a gene: 4. The CDR3 is 15 residues long. Germline V gives CDR1 SGHNT, CDR2 YYREEE (reference sequence). The CDR3 coding sequence is TGTGCCAGCAGCTTTCCGACAGGGGGTACCGGGGAGCTGTTTTTT. Translation: CASSFPTGGTGELFF. Complete variable domain (other parts from reference TRBV5-4 and TRBJ2-2): ETGVTQSPTHLIKTRGQQVTLRCSSQSGHNTVSWYQQALGQGPQFIFQYYREEENGRGNFPPRFSGLQFPNYSSELNVNALELDDSALYLCASSFPTGGTGELFFGEGSRLTVL.